Listed below are T cell receptor beta chains from one sample, sequenced in a study of control samples from healthy donors and cancer patients. Profiled with immunoSEQ multiplex PCR; TCRdb holds only in-frame clones, not every one. In the table there are 90,000 to 100,000 clones, about four fifths of which are singletons. Sequenced input: PBMCs. The receptor source for this set is a man in his sixties or seventies with lung cancer. Both conserved end residues are trimmed from each CDR3. Clone size is shown for a subset of rows, as once, few, many or a class of expanded clone.

v_gene	abundance	j_gene	CDR3aa
TRBV6-5	.	TRBJ1-2	ASSRSVGGDGYT
TRBV7-8	.	TRBJ2-7	ASRGGQGGHEQY
TRBV5-1	.	TRBJ1-3	ASSLGGDRSGNTIY
TRBV24-1	.	TRBJ2-7	ATARTGSSYEQY
TRBV5-1	.	TRBJ2-7	ASSLLGGEQY
TRBV3-1/TRBV3-2	.	TRBJ2-1	ASSQDIGSGGVF
TRBV27	.	TRBJ1-6	ASSSTSNSPLH
TRBV5-1	.	TRBJ1-3	ASSPQSGNTIY
TRBV12-3/TRBV12-4	.	TRBJ2-7	ASSLDLSYEQY
TRBV7-9	.	TRBJ2-2	ASGRGSNTGELF
TRBV18	.	TRBJ1-1	ASSPRLLNTEAF
TRBV27	.	TRBJ2-1	ASSFSYASSEQF
TRBV12-5	.	TRBJ2-3	ASGLRTGVRGTDTQY
TRBV5-5	once	TRBJ2-7	ASSLPNRGSPYEQY
TRBV4-1	.	TRBJ1-1	ASSPLGQSSTEAF
TRBV7-9	.	TRBJ2-5	ASSRQETQY
TRBV10-2	.	TRBJ1-2	ASSESTAYGYT
TRBV6-5	.	TRBJ2-5	ASNLDGGYQETQY
TRBV5-1	.	TRBJ2-2	ASSLPRSGELF
TRBV27	.	TRBJ2-2	ASKRGGGELF
TRBV7-9	few	TRBJ1-2	ASSPDFDPYGYT
TRBV28	.	TRBJ1-5	ASRQGNQPQH
TRBV7-9	.	TRBJ2-4	ASSFGQGAENIQY
TRBV10-1	.	TRBJ2-1	ASSDGTSGGADEQF
TRBV6-6	.	TRBJ1-5	ATSDIIGNQPQH
TRBV13	.	TRBJ1-1	ASSFSGSKVGTEAF
TRBV12-5	.	TRBJ1-5	ASAARQGGYQPQH
TRBV5-8	once	TRBJ1-5	ASSLLTAYNQPQH
TRBV5-1	.	TRBJ1-5	ASRQGQNQPQH
TRBV7-2	.	TRBJ2-7	ASSLSWDRGGIEQY